These 19 T cell receptor beta chains came from one sample sequenced in a study of human T cells and chemical hapten exposure. Time point denoted: healthy volunteer bleed at 2 weeks. Before extraction, the whole blood was not fractionated, and total RNA was taken from it. TCRdb re-called the RACE reads with MiXCR, one entry per CDR3 protein. The sample lists about 130,000 distinct CDR3 sequences; roughly 9.5% were seen once. The sequenced sample consisted of whole blood. These receptors came from a male donor in good health. Some clones in this sample may be carry-over from other donors' samples.

Only a few counts were recorded for this clonotype. V usage is TRBV20-1 and J usage is TRBJ1-1; no definite D call. V was pared by 6 bases and J by 8 bases, with 16 bases between. The CDR3 loop spans 12 amino acids. CDR1 is DFQATT, CDR2 SNEGSKA, per germline (reference sequence). The CDR3 DNA sequence: TGCAGTGCCCCCGGGCAGCCGCCGGAAGCTTTCTTT. It is translated as CSAPGQPPEAFF.

In its sample, this clonotype was seen many times. The chain recombines TRBV13 with TRBJ1-1; unclear D gene. The CDR3 totals 13 residues. CDR1 and CDR2 (germline): PRHDT, FYEKMQ (reference sequence). Trimming took off 4 bases at V and 1 base at J, with 7 bases between the two ends. The chain's CDR3 is CASSSKENTEAFF. CDR3 coding DNA: TGTGCCAGCAGCTCGAAAGAGAACACTGAAGCTTTCTTT.

The V call is TRBV5-6, the J call TRBJ2-1; 13 bases fit TRBD2. CDR1 is SGHDT and CDR2 is YYEEEE in the germline V gene. The CDR3 extends over 17 amino acids. Trimming took 4 bases from V and 2 from J; bases not matched to a gene: 6. CDR3 in DNA: TGTGCCAGCAGCCTCCGACTAGCGGGGGGCCCCTACAATGAGCAGTTCTTC. Protein: CASSLRLAGGPYNEQFF.

This clonotype has just a few counts. V usage is TRBV7-9 and J usage is TRBJ2-7, with a possible D match to TRBD1 (7 bases). Trimming removed 1 base at V and 5 bases at J, with 15 bases between. The CDR3 extends over 15 amino acids. CDR1 is SEHNR, CDR2 FQNEAQ, per germline (reference sequence). The CDR3 loop is CASSLEGGGGHEQYF. CDR3 sequence (DNA): TGTGCCAGCAGCTTAGAAGGAGGGGGCGGCCACGAGCAGTACTTC.

This rearrangement joins TRBV7-9 to TRBJ2-3; D unresolved. Trimming removed 7 bases from V and 1 base from J, with 9 bases in between. This CDR3 has 13 amino acids. Per the germline V gene, CDR1 is SEHNR and CDR2 is FQNEAQ (reference sequence). CDR3 sequence: CASNIVGTDTQYF. The DNA for the CDR3 is TGTGCCAGCAACATCGTAGGCACAGATACGCAGTATTTT.

This clonotype has only a few counts. V is TRBV6-2 or TRBV6-3 and J is TRBJ1-1; tentatively, D is TRBD1 (5 bases). From germline, CDR1 is MNHEY and CDR2 SVGEGT. There are 14 residues in the CDR3. Trimming left V 7 bases short and J 1 base short, with 13 bases between. CDR3 in amino acids: CASTLITGNTEAFF. CDR3 nucleotide sequence: TGTGCCAGCACCTTAATAACAGGGAACACTGAAGCTTTCTTT.

The sample holds many counts of this clonotype. This chain joins TRBV4-1 and TRBJ1-5, with D hard to call. This CDR3 spans 17 amino acids. Germline CDR1 reads MGHRA; CDR2 reads YSYEKL. The ends were cut back, 2 bases at V and 1 base at J, with 15 bases in the middle. CDR3 bases: TGCGCCAGCAGCCAATTATTAACGGGTTCGAGCAATCAGCCCCAGCATTTT. Protein product: CASSQLLTGSSNQPQHF.

The chain links TRBV4-2 to TRBJ1-3; 10 bases map to TRBD1. This CDR3 contains 17 residues. The trim removed 3 bases at V and 4 bases at J, leaving 9 bases unmatched. In germline, CDR1 is LGHNA, CDR2 YNFKEQ. DNA of the CDR3: TGTGCCAGCAGCCAGGGTCGACAGGGGGCGGCCGGAAACACCATATATTTT. Its protein is CASSQGRQGAAGNTIYF.

This clonotype occurred many times. CDR3 residues: CASSPGSSGIYNEQFF. The CDR3 coding sequence is TGTGCCAGCAGTCCCGGGTCTAGCGGCATCTACAATGAGCAGTTCTTC. This chain uses TRBV12-3 or TRBV12-4 with TRBJ2-1; the match to TRBD2 covers 7 bases. Unmatched junction bases numbered 10, after V lost 5 bases and J lost 3 bases. The CDR3 runs to 16 residues.

The rearrangement joins TRBV14 to TRBJ1-1, with a possible D match to TRBD1 (5 bases). Germline V lookup: CDR1 SGHDN, CDR2 FVKESK. The CDR3 is 16 amino acids. V dropped 1 base and J dropped 4 bases, with 16 bases sitting between them. CDR3 coding DNA: TGTGCCAGCAGCCAAGCTATGAAGGGTAGGGGCACTGAAGCTTTCTTT. The encoded protein is CASSQAMKGRGTEAFF. Together with reference TRBV14 and TRBJ1-1, the CDR3 gives the full variable domain: EAGVTQFPSHSVIEKGQTVTLRCDPISGHDNLYWYRRVMGKEIKFLLHFVKESKQDESGMPNNRFLAERTGGTYSTLKVQPAELEDSGVYFCASSQAMKGRGTEAFFGQGTRLTVV.

This chain links TRBV27 with TRBJ2-7, with TRBD1 matching 9 bases. V lost 2 bases, J lost 3 bases, and 5 bases stayed unmatched. CDR1 and CDR2 from the germline V gene are MNHEY and SMNVEV (reference sequence). The CDR3 spans 15 residues. The CDR3 nucleotides read TGTGCCAGCAGTTTAGGGACAGGGCCATACTACGAGCAGTACTTC. Amino acid sequence: CASSLGTGPYYEQYF.

CDR3 nucleotide sequence: TGTGCCAGCAGCTTAGTAGCGGATGGGAACACTGAAGCTTTCTTT. It is translated as CASSLVADGNTEAFF. This chain connects TRBV11-2 to TRBJ1-1; D gene unclear. Per germline, CDR1 SGHAT and CDR2 FQNNGV. CDR3 length equals 15 residues. Trimming took 1 base from V and 1 from J, leaving 10 bases between them.

This clonotype was counted only a few times. The chain employs TRBV27 and TRBJ1-2, with D possibly TRBD1 on 6 matching bases. The V end was cut by 5 bases, the J end by 7 bases, with 17 bases between. This CDR3 has 14 residues. CDR1 is MNHEY and CDR2 is SMNVEV in the germline V gene (reference sequence). CDR3 sequence (DNA): TGTGCCAGCAGTCTAGGGGGGGGGGCAGGTGGCTACACCTTC. Encoded protein: CASSLGGGAGGYTF.

This clonotype has at least ten counts. The chain links TRBV6-5 to TRBJ1-4, with a tentative D call TRBD1 (5 bases). The germline V gene encodes CDR1 MNHEY and CDR2 SVGAGI. The CDR3 sequence is 15 residues long. V lost 0 bases and J lost 7, with 12 bases in between. In DNA form, the CDR3 reads TGTGCCAGCAGTTACTCGCAGGGAAGGGGTGAAAAACTGTTTTTT. Protein: CASSYSQGRGEKLFF.

The sample holds a few counts of this clonotype. The chain has TRBV5-1 and TRBJ2-7; 10 nucleotides line up with TRBD1. V shed 0 bases and J 2 bases; nucleotides not matched to a gene: 5. The germline CDR1 and CDR2 sequences are SGHRS and YFSETQ. The CDR3 has 16 residues. The CDR3 region is CASSLGDRGRTYEQYF. In nucleotides, the CDR3 is TGCGCCAGCAGCTTGGGGGACAGGGGTCGAACCTACGAGCAGTACTTC.

This clonotype was seen at least ten times. The chain carries TRBV4-3 and TRBJ2-1; TRBD2 matches at 10 bases. Trimming took 4 bases from V and 1 from J; bases not matched to a gene: 4. Germline CDR1 LGHNA, CDR2 YSLEER. The CDR3 is made up of 16 amino acids. The CDR3 nucleotides read TGCGCCAGCAGCCCTGAGCGGGGGGGGTCCTACAATGAGCAGTTCTTC. It yields the protein CASSPERGGSYNEQFF.

V and J are TRBV28 and TRBJ2-7; D possibly corresponds to TRBD2 (6 bases). Germline V gene sequence: CDR1 MDHEN, CDR2 SYDVKM. The CDR3 extends over 17 amino acids. Trimming took off 3 bases at V and 3 bases at J, with 21 bases between the two ends. The CDR3: CASSLVGGHRSHYEQYF. The CDR3 nucleotides read TGTGCCAGCAGTTTGGTGGGAGGACATAGGTCCCACTACGAGCAGTACTTC.

The chain links TRBV7-9 to TRBJ1-1; unclear D gene. Germline V gene lookup returns CDR1 SEHNR and CDR2 FQNEAQ (reference sequence). This CDR3 spans 13 amino acids. Trimming stripped 5 bases from V and 3 bases from J, with 10 bases between. CDR3 sequence (DNA): TGTGCCAGCAGCCGTATTAGTGACACTGAAGCTTTCTTT. This codes for CASSRISDTEAFF.

This clonotype was seen at least ten times. The chain employs TRBV20-1 and TRBJ1-1, with a weak D call TRBD1 (6 bases). V lost 6 bases and J lost 10, with 12 bases in between. CDR1 and CDR2 (germline): DFQATT, SNEGSKA (reference sequence). CDR3 length equals 10 residues. Here the CDR3 DNA reads TGCAGTGCCCAGAAGGGGGGAGCTTTCTTT. Its translation is CSAQKGGAFF.